The 18 T cell receptor beta chains below all came from one sample that was sequenced in a study of cytomegalovirus exposure and HLA in healthy donors. The assay was immunoSEQ multiplex PCR, and TCRdb's table has in-frame clones only and misses some. Of roughly 150,000 clones in the sample, around nine tenths were seen once. The sequenced material came from PBMCs. These receptors were obtained from a woman aged 18-35 years in good health and CMV-seropositive.

The chain combines TRBV15 with TRBJ2-1, with D perhaps TRBD2 (5 bases). The CDR3 covers 14 residues. Between the trimmed V and J ends, which lost 6 bases and 3 bases, there was a span of 12 bases. Germline V gene lookup returns CDR1 LNHNV and CDR2 YYDKDF (reference sequence). The CDR3: CATRSGFYYNEQFF. The CDR3 DNA is TGTGCCACCAGATCGGGGTTTTACTACAATGAGCAGTTCTTC. The full variable domain, with the rest looked up from reference TRBV15 and TRBJ2-1, is DAMVIQNPRYQVTQFGKPVTLSCSQTLNHNVMYWYQQKSSQAPKLLFHYYDKDFNNEADTPDNFQSRRPNTSFCFLDIRSPGLGDTAMYLCATRSGFYYNEQFFGPGTRLTVL.

The chain couples TRBV19 to TRBJ2-7; 9 bases are shared with TRBD2. The CDR3 is 13 residues long. CDR1 and CDR2 from the germline V gene are LNHDA and SQIVND (reference sequence). Germline trimming cut 6 bases from V and 5 bases from J; bases unmatched to any gene: 5. The CDR3 reads CASRAGGLDEQYF. CDR3 coding DNA: TGTGCCAGTAGGGCGGGAGGGCTAGACGAGCAGTACTTC.

This clone was picked up a small number of times. This chain uses TRBV5-1 with TRBJ2-7, with 8 bases that match TRBD2. Unmatched junction bases numbered 10, after V lost 5 bases and J lost 0 bases. Germline loops: CDR1 SGHRS, CDR2 YFSETQ. This CDR3 is built from 16 residues. CDR3: CASSMGFSGTSYEQYF. CDR3 nucleotides: TGCGCCAGCAGTATGGGTTTTAGCGGGACCTCCTACGAGCAGTACTTC.

In this sample, this clone turned up once. The chain uses TRBV9 and TRBJ1-1, with D perhaps matching TRBD1 (6 bases). Trimming stripped 0 bases from V and 2 bases from J, with 11 bases between. The CDR3 loop spans 15 amino acids. From germline, CDR1 is SGDLS and CDR2 YYNGEE. In DNA form, the CDR3 reads TGTGCCAGCAGCGTAGGGGGACAAGGAAACACTGAAGCTTTCTTT. Amino acids: CASSVGGQGNTEAFF.

The V and J genes are TRBV28 and TRBJ2-7, with 8 bases that match TRBD1. The trim removed 4 bases at V and 5 bases at J, leaving 13 bases unmatched. Germline-derived CDR1 and CDR2 are MDHEN and SYDVKM. This CDR3 comprises 16 residues. The CDR3 is CASSSPPGQANDEQYF. The CDR3 DNA is TGTGCCAGCAGTTCCCCCCCGGGACAGGCAAACGACGAGCAGTACTTC.

This chain links TRBV7-8 with TRBJ2-7, with 7 nucleotides matching TRBD2. V was pared by 6 bases and J by 2 bases, with 10 bases of the junction left unmatched. Germline V gives CDR1 SGHVS, CDR2 FQNEAQ. There are 15 residues in the CDR3. The CDR3: CASSLLANSPYEQYF. The DNA of the CDR3 is TGTGCCAGCAGTTTACTAGCGAATTCCCCCTACGAGCAGTACTTC.

Only one count was recorded for this clone. V usage is TRBV18 and J usage is TRBJ2-7, with D possibly matching TRBD1 (6 bases). The CDR3 extends over 15 amino acids. V was shortened by 3 bases and J by 5 bases, with 17 bases between the two germline ends. Germline CDR1 and CDR2: KGHSH and LQKENI. CDR3: CASSPSSDRHHEQYF. The CDR3 DNA reads TGTGCCAGCTCACCTTCTTCGGACAGACATCACGAGCAGTACTTC.

The chain joins TRBV28 to TRBJ1-5, with D possibly matching TRBD1 (5 bases). V was shortened by 8 bases and J by 3 bases, with 11 bases between the two germline ends. This CDR3 is 13 amino acids long. Germline values: CDR1 MDHEN, CDR2 SYDVKM. The CDR3 nucleotides are TGTGCCAGCGTCGGGGGAGTCAATCAGCCCCAGCATTTT. Translating gives CASVGGVNQPQHF.

Only a few counts were recorded for this clone. J is TRBJ2-2 and V is TRBV4-2; no clear D gene. V was shortened by 0 bases and J by 6 bases, with 11 bases between the two germline ends. Germline values: CDR1 LGHNA, CDR2 YNFKEQ. The CDR3 covers 15 residues. DNA for the CDR3: TGTGCCAGCAGCCAAGATTGGAGTTACTCCGGGGAGCTGTTTTTT. Translating it yields CASSQDWSYSGELFF.

The V and J genes are TRBV10-2 and TRBJ2-3, with 13 nucleotides matching TRBD2. Trimming at V came to 6 bases and at J to 2 bases, leaving 17 bases not matched to a gene. From germline, CDR1 is WSHSY and CDR2 SAAADI. This CDR3 spans 20 amino acids. The CDR3 reads CASRGHNRGTSGRATDTQYF. Here the CDR3 DNA reads TGCGCCAGCAGGGGACATAACAGGGGAACTAGCGGGAGGGCCACAGATACGCAGTATTTT.

CDR3 bases: TGTGCCAGCAGCCAGCCGGGACAGGGGTCCTACGAGCAGTACTTC. Translating gives CASSQPGQGSYEQYF. The chain has TRBV7-9 and TRBJ2-7; 10 bases align to TRBD1. Germline lookup yields CDR1 SEHNR and CDR2 FQNEAQ (reference sequence). There are 15 residues in the CDR3. The V and J ends lost 5 bases and 1 base, in that order; junction bases with no gene match: 5.

V usage is TRBV7-6 and J usage is TRBJ2-5; 7 nucleotides align to TRBD2. V shed 5 bases, J shed 1 base, and the junction held 4 bases outside the gene matches. Looked up from germline, CDR1 is SGHVS and CDR2 is FNYEAQ. This CDR3 spans 14 amino acids. CDR3 loop: CASSPPSGQETQYF. The CDR3 nucleotides are TGTGCCAGCAGCCCTCCTAGCGGCCAAGAGACCCAGTACTTC.

This chain joins TRBV18 and TRBJ2-3; TRBD2 might be the D (6 bases). Germline V gene sequence: CDR1 KGHSH, CDR2 LQKENI. Trimming shortened V by 1 base and J by 0 bases, and 8 bases separated the two germline ends. The CDR3 totals 15 residues. CDR3 sequence (DNA): TGTGCCAGCTCACCACAGGGAGGAAGCACAGATACGCAGTATTTT. Translating gives CASSPQGGSTDTQYF.

The chain joins TRBV5-4 to TRBJ2-7; D might be TRBD2 (5 bases). V shed 0 bases and J shed 0 bases, with 13 bases lying between them. CDR3 length: 16 amino acids. Germline V gene lookup returns CDR1 SGHNT and CDR2 YYREEE (reference sequence). CDR3 bases: TGTGCCAGCAGCTTGGAACCCGGGAAGGGCTCCTACGAGCAGTACTTC. Its protein product is CASSLEPGKGSYEQYF.

This sequence joins TRBV11-2 and TRBJ2-7; TRBD2 matches at 12 bases. The CDR3 spans 16 residues. Germline CDR1 SGHAT, CDR2 FQNNGV. V lost 1 base and J lost 3; bases outside the gene matches: 4. CDR3 sequence: CASSLGMGLAGYEQYF. CDR3 in DNA: TGTGCCAGCAGCTTAGGGATGGGACTAGCGGGCTACGAGCAGTACTTC.

The J gene is TRBJ1-2, the V gene TRBV7-3; D is possibly TRBD1 (6 bases). The CDR3 has 17 residues. Trimming took 4 bases from V and 2 from J, leaving 20 bases between them. Looked up from germline, CDR1 is SGHTA and CDR2 is FQGTGA. CDR3 sequence: CASSSSSLGAKNYGYTF. As DNA, the CDR3 is TGTGCCAGCAGCTCATCATCTTTGGGGGCGAAGAACTATGGCTACACCTTC.

The rearrangement links TRBV28 to TRBJ2-3; weak D call: TRBD2 (5 bases). Trimming cost V 3 bases and J 8 bases, with 15 bases left between them. Germline values: CDR1 MDHEN, CDR2 SYDVKM. The length of the CDR3 is 14 residues. The CDR3 region has the DNA TGTGCCAGCAGTTTTCTAAATGTGAGGGTTACGCAGTATTTT. Its protein is CASSFLNVRVTQYF.

The gene calls are TRBV28 and TRBJ1-2; D remains ambiguous. The CDR3 totals 15 residues. With 3 bases removed from V and 4 bases from J, the gap between germline ends came to 15 bases. Germline lookup yields CDR1 MDHEN and CDR2 SYDVKM. The CDR3 loop reads CASSLVYTQFYGYTF. CDR3 DNA: TGTGCCAGCAGTTTGGTGTACACCCAGTTCTATGGCTACACCTTC.